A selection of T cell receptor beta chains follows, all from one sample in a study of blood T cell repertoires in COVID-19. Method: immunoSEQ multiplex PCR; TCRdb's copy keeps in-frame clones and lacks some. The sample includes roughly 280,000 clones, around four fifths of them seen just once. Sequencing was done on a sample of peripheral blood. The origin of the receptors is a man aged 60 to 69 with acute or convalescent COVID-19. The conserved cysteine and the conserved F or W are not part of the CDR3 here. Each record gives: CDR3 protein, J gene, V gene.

ASSDGIAGSYNEQF | TRBJ2-1 | TRBV6-4
ASSSRSGANVLT | TRBJ2-6 | TRBV19
ASSHPRQRDTEAF | TRBJ1-1 | TRBV25-1
ASSLVSGQNTQY | TRBJ2-3 | TRBV7-2
ASSLDRVGEKLF | TRBJ1-4 | TRBV6-5
ASLPRQAEEPQH | TRBJ1-5 | TRBV19
AISVRKGAGVDTQY | TRBJ2-3 | TRBV10-3
ASSRSGGAYNEQF | TRBJ2-1 | TRBV7-6
ASSRGGQGLTEAF | TRBJ1-1 | TRBV7-6
ASSLLDSGEQY | TRBJ2-7 | TRBV5-6
ATDGQGGQETQY | TRBJ2-5 | TRBV2
ASSLGQATSYGYT | TRBJ1-2 | TRBV28
AWRDRVLSSYEQY | TRBJ2-7 | TRBV30
ASSPVGVNTEAF | TRBJ1-1 | TRBV4-1
ASSPGEETQY | TRBJ2-5 | TRBV6-5
ASSPAGTQETQY | TRBJ2-5 | TRBV10-1
AIRGDRGNTIY | TRBJ1-3 | TRBV10-3
ASSLVSSSYEQY | TRBJ2-7 | TRBV7-8
ASSLRGGAHEQY | TRBJ2-7 | TRBV5-6
ASSQVLPGLAGGYEQY | TRBJ2-7 | TRBV3-1/TRBV3-2
ASSPRRSDNEKLF | TRBJ1-4 | TRBV3-1/TRBV3-2
ASSQGTLEQY | TRBJ2-7 | TRBV3-1/TRBV3-2
ASSQERREYDTQY | TRBJ2-3 | TRBV5-1
ASKQGADYGYT | TRBJ1-2 | TRBV6-6
ASSAGDYGYT | TRBJ1-2 | TRBV25-1
ASTPGGTGYEQY | TRBJ2-7 | TRBV28
AISGGGMVTDTQY | TRBJ2-3 | TRBV10-3